The rows below give T cell receptor beta chains drawn from one sample of a study of blood T cell repertoires in COVID-19. Method: immunoSEQ multiplex PCR; TCRdb's copy keeps in-frame clones and lacks some. The sample lists fewer than 250,000 clones, about 83% seen once, with about 3.6% in the top ten. The sequenced material came from PBMCs or T cells enriched from blood (not recorded which). These receptor sequences come from a middle-aged woman who had been exposed to COVID-19. CDR3s include the opening cysteine and the closing phenylalanine or tryptophan. A D gene is named only where the DNA matches it firmly. For some rows the clone size is stated as once, few or many, or as a class when expanded; others skip it.

v_call	clone_size	d_call	j_call	cdr3_nt	cdr3_aa
TRBV7-9	-	-	TRBJ1-6	TGTGCCAGCAGCTTAGGAGGGGGTTCACCCCTCCACTTT	CASSLGGGSPLHF
TRBV10-1	-	TRBD1	TRBJ1-2	TGCGCCAGATACGATTTGAGACAGGGTTGGACCAACTATGGCTACACCTTC	CARYDLRQGWTNYGYTF
TRBV6-2/TRBV6-3	-	-	TRBJ1-2	TGTGCCAGCAGTTTTAAAAGTCGACAGGCCTACTATGGCTACACCTTC	CASSFKSRQAYYGYTF
TRBV6-6	-	-	TRBJ1-1	TGTGCTACAACAGAGAACACTGAAGCTTTCTTT	CATTENTEAFF
TRBV7-3	-	-	TRBJ1-5	TGTGCCAGCAGCTTAACCTCCGGTCAGCCCCAGCATTTT	CASSLTSGQPQHF
TRBV27	-	TRBD1	TRBJ1-1	TGTGCCAGCAGTTCAGGACAGGGACGGGTGAACACTGAAGCTTTCTTT	CASSSGQGRVNTEAFF
TRBV18	few	-	TRBJ2-5	TGTGCCAGCTCACCAGGGGGCACGACGTACCAAGAGACCCAGTACTTC	CASSPGGTTYQETQYF
TRBV6-1	many	TRBD1	TRBJ1-1	TGTGCCAGCAGTGACGGACAGGGTGGCACTGAAGCTTTCTTT	CASSDGQGGTEAFF
TRBV7-8	-	TRBD2	TRBJ2-5	TGTGCCAGCAGCGCGGCGGTTAGCGGGGGCCGCGAGACCCAGTACTTC	CASSAAVSGGRETQYF
TRBV2	-	-	TRBJ1-6	TGTGCCAGCTACCCAACTTCGGGAGGCTTAAGCTCCTATAATTCACCCCTCCACTTT	CASYPTSGGLSSYNSPLHF
TRBV5-8	-	TRBD1	TRBJ1-2	TGTGCCAGCAGCTTGTTCTTCATTATGGGACAGGGGAGACGTGGCTACACCTTC	CASSLFFIMGQGRRGYTF
TRBV6-2/TRBV6-3	-	-	TRBJ2-7	TGTGCCAGCAGTTATTCCTCCTCCTACGAGCAGTACTTC	CASSYSSSYEQYF
TRBV5-1	-	-	TRBJ2-1	TGCGCCAGCACGCTGGGGGGAGTCCGCAATGAGCAGTTCTTC	CASTLGGVRNEQFF
TRBV27	-	TRBD1	TRBJ1-6	TGTGCCAGCAGTTTATCCGGGACAGGGTTTAATTCACCCCTCCACTTT	CASSLSGTGFNSPLHF
TRBV11-3	-	-	TRBJ1-1	TGTGCCAGCAGTCAATACGCTCAGGGGAGAGACACTGAAGCTTTCTTT	CASSQYAQGRDTEAFF
TRBV27	-	TRBD1	TRBJ1-5	TGTGCCAGCAGTTTATGGGGACGTGGGACAGGGAAGAATCAGCCCCAGCATTTT	CASSLWGRGTGKNQPQHF
TRBV5-8	-	-	TRBJ2-7	TGTGCCAGCAGCTTGGACAGGGCATACGAGCAGTACTTC	CASSLDRAYEQYF
TRBV5-4	-	-	TRBJ2-7	TGTGCCAGCAGCGCTGGGGGCAGGAGCTCCTACGAGCAGTACTTC	CASSAGGRSSYEQYF
TRBV6-2/TRBV6-3	few	TRBD1	TRBJ1-2	TGTGCCAGCAGTTACCGGAGGACAGGAGGAGGATATGGCTACACCTTC	CASSYRRTGGGYGYTF
TRBV5-5	-	-	TRBJ2-7	TGTGCCAGCAGCTTGGTGGCTAGCGACTCCTACGAGCAGTACTTC	CASSLVASDSYEQYF
TRBV2	-	-	TRBJ1-5	TGTGCCAGCAGTCCTGACAGGTTGTATCAGCCCCAGCATTTT	CASSPDRLYQPQHF
TRBV30	-	TRBD1	TRBJ2-7	TGTGCCTGGCGTAACCTTGGGCAGGGGGCGCGGGAGCAGTACTTC	CAWRNLGQGAREQYF
TRBV7-2	-	-	TRBJ2-5	TGTGCCAGCAGCTTAAACTCGGGGGAAGAGACCCAGTACTTC	CASSLNSGEETQYF
TRBV9	-	-	TRBJ1-1	TGTGCCAGCAGCGCTCAGGATTCAGATGAAGCTTTCTTT	CASSAQDSDEAFF
TRBV19	-	-	TRBJ2-1	TGTGCCAGTAGTCGGACTAACTACAATGAGCAGTTCTTC	CASSRTNYNEQFF
TRBV6-5	-	-	TRBJ1-1	TGTGCCAGCAGTCAATCAGGGGCCTTGAACACTGAAGCTTTCTTT	CASSQSGALNTEAFF
TRBV15	-	TRBD2	TRBJ2-3	TGTGCCACCAGCCCTCGACTAGCGGGGGGGTCCAACTTGGGCACAGATACGCAGTATTTT	CATSPRLAGGSNLGTDTQYF
TRBV19	once	-	TRBJ2-2	TGTGCCAGTAGTATTACAGGAGCCGCGAACACCGGGGAGCTGTTTTTT	CASSITGAANTGELFF
TRBV27	-	TRBD1	TRBJ1-3	TGTGCCAGCAGTCCGTGGACAGGGGAAGGAAACACCATATATTTT	CASSPWTGEGNTIYF